This T cell receptor beta chain comes out of a study of ipilimumab plus nivolumab after autologous stem cell transplantation. The overall study: Typical patient got a handful of ipilimumab doses and about eight nivolumab doses (median).

Starting 14 to 28 days after autologous transplant, ipilimumab 1 mg/kg was given. Dosing: nivolumab 3 mg/kg IV, weeks 1, 4, 7, 10, then every two weeks to week 26. TCRdb's table, derived via immunoSEQ multiplex PCR, lists solely in-frame clones and lacks some. The sample contains around 21,000 clones, 77% of which appear only once. V shed 0 bases and J 2 bases; nucleotides not matched to a gene: 5. Germline lookup yields CDR1 SGDLS and CDR2 YYNGEE. This CDR3 region has 16 residues. The chain links TRBV9 to TRBJ2-1; 7 nucleotides align to TRBD2. The sample was PBMCs, taken in a trial of ipilimumab plus nivolumab as post-transplant consolidation. This TCR was sampled from a male donor with diffuse large B-cell lymphoma. CDR3 amino acids: CASSVEPSGAYNEQFF. DNA of the CDR3: TGTGCCAGCAGCGTAGAACCTAGCGGTGCCTACAATGAGCAGTTCTTC.